This TCR beta chain stems from a study of blood T cell repertoires in COVID-19. Measured with immunoSEQ multiplex PCR; TCRdb has only the in-frame clones, and not every one. The sample records under 200,000 clones, 70% to 90% being singletons. The CDR3 spans 15 residues. Germline values: CDR1 MNHEY, CDR2 SVGAGI. V lost 4 bases, J lost 6 bases, and 19 bases lay in between. Sequences were obtained from peripheral blood. The TCR sequence derives from a man in his 70s with active or convalescent COVID-19. This chain uses TRBV6-5 with TRBJ2-7; D might be TRBD1 (5 bases). As DNA, the CDR3 is TGTGCCAGCAGTTCAGGGCGTCAGGTGACCCTCGAGCAGTACTTC. This encodes CASSSGRQVTLEQYF.